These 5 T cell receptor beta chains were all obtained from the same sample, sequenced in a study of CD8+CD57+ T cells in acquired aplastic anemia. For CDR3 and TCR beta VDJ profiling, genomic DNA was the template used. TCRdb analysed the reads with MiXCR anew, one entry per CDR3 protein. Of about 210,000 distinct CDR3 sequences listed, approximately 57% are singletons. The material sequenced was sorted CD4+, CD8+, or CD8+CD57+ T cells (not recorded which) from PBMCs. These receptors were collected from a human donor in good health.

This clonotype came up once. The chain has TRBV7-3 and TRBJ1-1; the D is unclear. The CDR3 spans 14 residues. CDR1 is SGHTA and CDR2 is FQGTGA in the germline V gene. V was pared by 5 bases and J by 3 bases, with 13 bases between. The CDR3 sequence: CASSPSNRDTEAFF. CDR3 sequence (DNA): TGTGCCAGCAGCCCCTCAAACCGGGACACTGAAGCTTTCTTT.

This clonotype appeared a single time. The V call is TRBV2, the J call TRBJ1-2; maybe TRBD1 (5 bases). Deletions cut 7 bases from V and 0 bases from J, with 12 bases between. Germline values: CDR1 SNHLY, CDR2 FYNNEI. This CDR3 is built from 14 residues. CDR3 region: CASMGREANYGYTF. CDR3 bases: TGTGCCAGCATGGGCAGGGAGGCTAACTATGGCTACACCTTC.

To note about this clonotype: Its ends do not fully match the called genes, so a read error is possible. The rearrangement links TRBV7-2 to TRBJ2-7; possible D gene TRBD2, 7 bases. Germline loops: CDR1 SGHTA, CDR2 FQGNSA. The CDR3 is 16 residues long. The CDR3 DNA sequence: TGCGCCAGCAGCCCCGGGACCGGGGGGCAGACCTACGAGCAGTACTTC. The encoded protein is CASSPGTGGQTYEQYF. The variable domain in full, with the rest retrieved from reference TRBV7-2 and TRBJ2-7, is GAGVSQSPSNKVTEKGKDVELRCDPISGHTALYWYRQSLGQGLEFLIYFQGNSAPDKSGLPSDRFSAERTGGSVSTLTIQRTQQEDSAVYLCASSPGTGGQTYEQYFGPGTRLTVT.

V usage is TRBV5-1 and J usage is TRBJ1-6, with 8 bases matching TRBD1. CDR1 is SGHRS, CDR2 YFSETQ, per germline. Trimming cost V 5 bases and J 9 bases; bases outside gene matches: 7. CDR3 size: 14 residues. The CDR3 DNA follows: TGCGCCAGCAGACCGACAGGGGACCCTTCACCCCTCCACTTT. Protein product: CASRPTGDPSPLHF.

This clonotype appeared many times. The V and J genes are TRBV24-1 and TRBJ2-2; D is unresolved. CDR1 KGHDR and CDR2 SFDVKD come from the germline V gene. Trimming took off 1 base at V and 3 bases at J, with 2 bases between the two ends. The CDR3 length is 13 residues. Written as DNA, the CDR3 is TGTGCCACCAGTGATTTAGACACCGGGGAGCTGTTTTTT. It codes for CATSDLDTGELFF.